This T cell receptor (beta chain) was identified during a study of blood T cell repertoires in COVID-19. Study context: Samples taken during acute and convalescent COVID-19 were collected in the United States, Italy and Spain. Sample material is recorded as cDNA or gDNA derived from T cells, B-cell-depleted T cells, or PBMCs.

In the study's own analysis: Cell counts per sample came from amplifying reference gene primers. Using immunoSEQ multiplex PCR, the repertoire was profiled, and TCRdb retains in-frame clones only, with some absent. That table gives V, J and clone size, and the DNA gave D and trimming. The sample carries 200,000 or so clones, around 85% recorded once. Trimming pared 3 bases from V and 3 bases from J, leaving 11 bases between. Germline assignment: CDR1 ENHRY and CDR2 SYGVKD. The CDR3 spans 14 residues. The sequencing input was peripheral blood. The TCR comes from a human donor with active or convalescent COVID-19. The donor label of this sample is uncertain. The chain employs TRBV10-3 and TRBJ2-5; D unclear. CDR3 sequence reads: CAISEVATKETQYF. CDR3 in DNA: TGTGCCATCAGTGAAGTGGCTACTAAAGAGACCCAGTACTTC.